This entry features one T cell receptor beta chain sequence. Antigen unknown. Per germline, CDR1 KGHSH and CDR2 LQKENI. CDR3 length: 16 amino acids. The V end was cut by 3 bases, the J end by 0 bases, with 11 bases between. The treatment here: 15 to 20 received Ad26.COV2.S at low or high dose, single or two shots; several received placebo; per-sample allocation not given. The investigators took samples on day 63 after the first vaccine or placebo injection. The individual, an adult aged 18-55 years, was a donor in Boston. The sample originates from a study of Ad26.COV2.S vaccination and SARS-CoV-2 variants. The wider study: A participant enrolled in the COV1001 Ad26.COV2.S trial arm provided the sample. Into the muscle, Ad26.COV2.S was dosed once or twice, 56 days apart. Study-level results: Non-spike TCR breadth was similar in vaccine and placebo recipients.

Sequenced by immunoSEQ multiplex PCR; TCRdb stores in-frame clones only, minus some. Seen here are 300,000 to 400,000 clones, roughly 84% observed once, and the top ten hold about 3.3%. Sequencing was performed on peripheral blood, taken in a trial of Ad26.COV2.S vaccine versus placebo. The chain joins TRBV18 to TRBJ2-2; TRBD2 might be the D (6 bases). This sequence was found in a person between 18 and 60 years old who received the Ad26.COV2.S COVID-19 vaccine or a placebo. CDR3 nucleotide sequence: TGTGCCAGCTCACCTCTCGGGACTCCGAACACCGGGGAGCTGTTTTTT. Amino acid sequence: CASSPLGTPNTGELFF.